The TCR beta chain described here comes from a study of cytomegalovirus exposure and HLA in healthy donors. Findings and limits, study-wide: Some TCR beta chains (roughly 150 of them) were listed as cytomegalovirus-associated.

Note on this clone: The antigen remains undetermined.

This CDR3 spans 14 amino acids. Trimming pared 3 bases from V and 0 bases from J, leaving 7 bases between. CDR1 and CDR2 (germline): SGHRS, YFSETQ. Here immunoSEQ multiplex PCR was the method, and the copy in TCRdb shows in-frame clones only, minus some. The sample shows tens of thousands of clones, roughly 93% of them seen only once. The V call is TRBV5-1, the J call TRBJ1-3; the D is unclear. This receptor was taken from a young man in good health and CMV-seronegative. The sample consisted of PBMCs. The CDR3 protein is CASSSRDSGNTIYF. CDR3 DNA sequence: TGCGCCAGCAGCTCTCGGGACTCTGGAAACACCATATATTTT. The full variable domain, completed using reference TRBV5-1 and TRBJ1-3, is KAGVTQTPRYLIKTRGQQVTLSCSPISGHRSVSWYQQTPGQGLQFLFEYFSETQRNKGNFPGRFSGRQFSNSRSEMNVSTLELGDSALYLCASSSRDSGNTIYFGEGSWLTVV.